This T cell receptor (beta chain) was found in a study of shared clonotypes between healthy human individuals (dated by TCRdb to the early 2020s). In the study overall: Two women and a few men aged 18 to 49 years were included in the cohort. To estimate repertoire size and how much clonotype sharing occurs between individuals, the study deeply sequenced the blood TCR repertoires of several healthy adults. Different laboratories and diverse techniques were used to prepare libraries and sequence TCR repertoires, to increase sequencing depth and limit assay-specific biases. Between about 0.85 and 9.5 billion PBMCs per donor were obtained by leukapheresis. Results and caveats for the whole study, not just this receptor: Sampling was restricted to blood, and TCR repertoires in tissues likely differ from the TCR repertoires found in blood. The genetic and exposure-history diversity represented was limited by the small number of donors. Pairwise subsampling indicated that sequencing depth was expected to affect the degree of clonotype sharing among donors.

TCR CDR3 regions were amplified from genomic DNA by multiplex PCR using the deep immunoSEQ assay. Genomic DNA extracted from each cell subset was distributed evenly over all wells of several immunoSEQ 96-well plates, and each plate served as one replicate. For unsorted PBMC, each replicate PCR was loaded with approximately 0.3 ug genomic DNA, equivalent to around 30,000 T cell genomes. Ten immunoSEQ deep assay plates were used to sequence the unsorted PBMC genomic DNA. The purified libraries were quantified using a Qubit 3.0 fluorometer, sized with a Bioanalyzer 2100, and then quantified again using the KAPA Library Quantification kit. Every immunoSEQ 96-well plate was sequenced on a separate single-read 150-cycle Illumina NextSeq 550 flow cell. The paper's data handling went like this. Because the immunoSEQ output held only junctional sequences and lacked quality scores, the filtering could not match the filtering applied to full-length reads. To assign V/J genes and CDR3, sequences were annotated using PyIR, a Python wrapper for IgBLAST v1.9, with IMGT germline references. Any read was removed if the V/J assignment was weak (E-value above 1e-6), the CDR3 was missing, or the read contained stop codons, out-of-frame junctions, or ambiguous translated residues. A V3J clonotype was defined by an identical inferred V gene, J gene, and CDR3 amino acid sequence. The percentage overlap between two repertoires was calculated by dividing the number of shared unique clonotypes by the size of the smaller repertoire. Three approaches were used to assess repertoire richness: RTK rarefaction, the Chao1 estimator, and Recon v2.1 estimates of unobserved clonotypes. TCRdb retrieved this table from immuneACCESS and kept in-frame rearrangements only. Not all clones are present; in checked studies, unresolved V genes account for under half, and no reason is known for the remainder. V and J calls plus clone size are reproduced from that table; the DNA served to infer D and trimming. The sample yields about 510,000 clones; about 80% were counted once. Of the sample, approximately 13% is held by the ten largest clones.

With respect to this clone: The antigen it binds to is not known. No base quality information exists; no much larger clone differs at one position. Within the sample, other DNA sequences also encode this same CDR3.

The donors were healthy, HIV-negative adults who had no recently reported acute infections or vaccinations. Only Caucasian adults living in Nashville, Tennessee, USA were represented among the donors. For unsorted samples, roughly 90 million PBMCs were counted, and genomic DNA was extracted using the QIAamp DNA Blood Mini kit. After blood collection by leukapheresis, PBMCs were isolated using Ficoll-Histopaque density gradient centrifugation and then cryopreserved in the vapor phase of liquid nitrogen. The germline V gene supplies CDR1 MDHEN and CDR2 SYDVKM. V sheds 1 base and J sheds 2 bases, leaving 6 bases between their ends. Including the terminal cysteine and phenylalanine, the CDR3 comprises 14 residues. Only the CDR3 DNA stays, 42 bases, in frame from base 1.

Recombination connected TRBV28 to TRBJ1-3, with the D gene not confidently named. Source material: PBMCs. The receptor was derived from a woman in her thirties or forties in good health. Some clones in this sample may be carry-over from other donors' samples. The bases are TGTGCCAGCAGTTTATTCGGGGCTGGAAACACCATATATTTT. Translated, it reads CASSLFGAGNTIYF.